This T cell receptor (beta chain) originates from a study of CD8 T cells in Susac syndrome. An input of roughly 0.45 to 1 ug of RNA was subjected to reverse transcription using random hexamers. TCRdb reprocessed the immunoSEQ multiplex PCR reads with MiXCR, giving one entry per CDR3 protein. The table records 180,000 or so distinct CDR3 sequences, over 85% of them present only once. TCR beta sequences were obtained from blood CD8+ and CD4+ T cells. CDR3 size: 16 residues. Germline CDR1 SGHVS, CDR2 FQNEAQ. The J segment lost 2 bases and the V segment lost 5 bases, leaving 6 bases of the junction unmatched.

The specimen sequenced was CD4+ T cells from PBMCs. The rearrangement links TRBV7-8 to TRBJ2-6, with 7 nucleotides matching TRBD1. The sequence derives from a human donor in good health. DNA for the CDR3: TGTGCCAGCAGCGGCTCAGGGGGAACTGGGGCCAACGTCCTGACTTTC. Protein sequence: CASSGSGGTGANVLTF.